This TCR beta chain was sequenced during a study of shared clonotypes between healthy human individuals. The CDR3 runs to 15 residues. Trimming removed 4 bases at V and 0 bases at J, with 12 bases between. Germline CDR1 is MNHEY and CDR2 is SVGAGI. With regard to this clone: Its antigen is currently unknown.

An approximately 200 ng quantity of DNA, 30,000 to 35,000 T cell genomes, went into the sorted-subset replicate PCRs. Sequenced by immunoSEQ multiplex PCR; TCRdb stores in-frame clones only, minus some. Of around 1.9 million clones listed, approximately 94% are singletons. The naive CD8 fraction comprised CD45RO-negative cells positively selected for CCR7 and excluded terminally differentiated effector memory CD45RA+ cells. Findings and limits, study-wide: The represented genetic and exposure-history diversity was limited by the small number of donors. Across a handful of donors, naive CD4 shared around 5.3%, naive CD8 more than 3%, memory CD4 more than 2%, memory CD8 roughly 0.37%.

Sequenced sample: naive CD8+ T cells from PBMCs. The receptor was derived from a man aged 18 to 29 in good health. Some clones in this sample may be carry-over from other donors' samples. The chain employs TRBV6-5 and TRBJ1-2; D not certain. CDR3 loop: CASSFKLSPNYGYTF. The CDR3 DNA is TGTGCCAGCAGTTTCAAATTGAGCCCTAACTATGGCTACACCTTC.